This T cell receptor (beta chain) appears in the sequencing data of a study of neurological immune-mediated disorders. Time point described: technical triplicate 1. The authors produced cDNA by 5'RACE using 10-nucleotide random UMIs. MiXCR, applied by TCRdb to the 5' RACE reads, yields one record per CDR3 protein. The data show about 24,000 distinct CDR3 sequences, roughly an eighth seen once. Germline V gene lookup returns CDR1 SGHTA and CDR2 FQGNSA. V was cut by 1 base and J by 2 bases, with 8 bases left in between. The CDR3 totals 14 residues. This clonotype was counted ten times or more. Its cognate antigen is unknown. Points from the study as a whole: The study found no CDR3 amino acid sequences shared by expanded clones across subjects, suggesting private repertoires in all groups.

Input material: CD4+ T cells from blood. V usage is TRBV7-2 and J usage is TRBJ2-5; tentative D call: TRBD2 (6 bases). The receptor was isolated from a female donor with HTLV-1-associated myelopathy (HAM/TSP). DNA of the CDR3: TGTGCCAGCAGCTTAGTCGGGACTCAAGAGACCCAGTACTTC. Translation: CASSLVGTQETQYF.